This is a list of T cell receptor beta chains from one sample in a study of blood T cells in healthy people across ages. MiXCR, applied by TCRdb to the 5' RACE reads, yields one record per CDR3 protein. The repertoire holds more than 650,000 distinct CDR3 sequences, with 25% to 30% as singletons. The same data also went into a second study, on T cells of mothers and their children.

Source material: blood. The origin of the receptors is a boy between 5 and 17 years old in good health. CDR3s include the opening cysteine and the closing phenylalanine or tryptophan. D genes are given only for firm matches. Rows give clone size only sometimes, using once, few, many, or a class for an expanded clone.

CDR3 length	clone size	V gene	J gene	D gene	CDR3 protein	CDR3 DNA
14	.	TRBV5-1	TRBJ2-5	.	CASGPATKGETQYF	TGCGCCAGCGGGCCGGCCACGAAGGGGGAGACCCAGTACTTC
15	.	TRBV7-2	TRBJ1-5	TRBD1	CASSRTGGVGQPQHF	TGTGCCAGCAGCCGTACAGGGGGGGTGGGTCAGCCCCAGCATTTT
15	few	TRBV5-1	TRBJ2-5	.	CASISRGWGQETQYF	TGCGCCAGCATCTCCAGGGGATGGGGGCAAGAGACCCAGTACTTC
13	.	TRBV11-2	TRBJ2-1	.	CASSPTLASEQFF	TGTGCCAGCAGCCCTACACTAGCTAGTGAGCAGTTCTTC
18	.	TRBV11-2	TRBJ2-1	TRBD1	CASRVGTGRFQGYNEQFF	TGTGCCAGCAGAGTAGGGACAGGGCGCTTCCAGGGATACAATGAGCAGTTCTTC
14	.	TRBV5-1	TRBJ2-3	TRBD1	CASSSAQGADTQYF	TGCGCCAGCAGCTCGGCCCAGGGGGCAGATACGCAGTATTTT
14	.	TRBV5-1	TRBJ2-5	.	CASSSPSGEETQYF	TGCGCCAGCAGCTCCCCCTCCGGGGAAGAGACCCAGTACTTC
13	.	TRBV7-8	TRBJ1-4	TRBD1	CASSFTGDEKLFF	TGTGCCAGCAGCTTTACAGGGGATGAAAAACTGTTTTTT
17	.	TRBV28	TRBJ2-7	TRBD1	CASSFWGTGTGGHEQYF	TGTGCCAGCAGTTTTTGGGGTACCGGGACAGGGGGCCACGAGCAGTACTTC
11	.	TRBV12-3/TRBV12-4	TRBJ1-2	.	CASTLGEGYTF	TGTGCCAGCACCTTGGGTGAAGGCTACACCTTC
14	once	TRBV4-3	TRBJ2-3	.	CASSQGGLTDTQYF	TGCGCCAGCAGCCAAGGCGGGCTCACAGATACGCAGTATTTT
14	.	TRBV15	TRBJ1-1	.	CATSLRREDTEAFF	TGTGCCACCAGCTTGCGCAGGGAGGACACTGAAGCTTTCTTT
13	.	TRBV19	TRBJ2-7	.	CASASRGAVEQYF	TGTGCCAGTGCCTCTCGAGGGGCGGTCGAGCAGTACTTC
13	few	TRBV10-3	TRBJ2-5	.	CAISVSSKETQYF	TGTGCCATCAGTGTATCGTCTAAAGAGACCCAGTACTTC
15	few	TRBV12-3/TRBV12-4	TRBJ2-5	.	CASSLVGGQRETQYF	TGTGCCAGCAGTTTAGTCGGGGGACAGAGAGAGACCCAGTACTTC
13	.	TRBV7-6	TRBJ2-5	.	CASSLRQGGTQYF	TGTGCCAGCAGCTTACGCCAGGGGGGGACCCAGTACTTC
15	once	TRBV4-2	TRBJ2-3	.	CASSQDPASTDTQYF	TGTGCCAGCAGCCAAGATCCAGCGAGCACAGATACGCAGTATTTT
17	.	TRBV7-2	TRBJ2-1	TRBD1	CASSLWAGDSSYNEQFF	TGTGCCAGCAGCTTATGGGCAGGGGACAGTTCCTACAATGAGCAGTTCTTC
17	.	TRBV7-6	TRBJ1-4	.	CASSFLQRGFDGEKLFF	TGTGCCAGCAGCTTCCTTCAGCGGGGGTTCGACGGTGAAAAACTGTTTTTT
17	many	TRBV7-9	TRBJ2-1	.	CASSLRDTLLRADEQFF	TGTGCCAGCAGCTTAAGGGACACCCTCCTCCGTGCCGATGAGCAGTTCTTC
17	few	TRBV6-5	TRBJ1-6	.	CASSYTRGVSYNSPLHF	TGTGCCAGCAGTTATACCCGAGGAGTCTCCTATAATTCACCCCTCCACTTT
14	few	TRBV20-1	TRBJ2-7	.	CSATSEPTLYEQYF	TGCAGTGCTACTAGTGAGCCCACCTTATACGAGCAGTACTTC
14	.	TRBV7-2	TRBJ2-3	.	CGSSPRTRGDTQYF	TGTGGCAGCAGCCCGCGGACGAGGGGAGATACGCAGTATTTT
14	.	TRBV3-1	TRBJ2-5	.	CASSQRGVQETQYF	TGTGCCAGCAGCCAAAGGGGGGTACAAGAGACCCAGTACTTC
14	few	TRBV6-5	TRBJ1-2	.	CASSYSTGYYGYTF	TGTGCCAGCAGTTACTCGACCGGCTACTATGGCTACACCTTC
17	.	TRBV7-2	TRBJ2-1	TRBD2	CASSWVGGLAGYNKQFF	TGTGCCAGCAGCTGGGTAGGGGGACTAGCGGGGTACAATAAGCAGTTCTTC
15	.	TRBV19	TRBJ2-1	.	CASNQGKSSYNEQFF	TGTGCCAGTAACCAGGGCAAGAGCTCCTACAATGAGCAGTTCTTC
19	few	TRBV16	TRBJ2-7	TRBD1	CASSPNAEYRQGAMSEQYF	TGTGCCAGCAGCCCCAACGCCGAATATAGACAGGGGGCTATGAGCGAGCAGTACTTC
13	.	TRBV7-2	TRBJ2-5	.	CASSPGTQEIQYF	TGTGCCAGCAGCCCCGGGACTCAAGAGATCCAGTACTTC
17	.	TRBV5-1	TRBJ2-2	TRBD2	CATRDSQGLASTGELFF	TGCGCCACCCGGGACTCCCAGGGACTAGCGAGCACCGGGGAGCTGTTTTTT
13	once	TRBV20-1	TRBJ1-2	TRBD1	CSARRTGGNGYTF	TGCAGTGCTAGACGGACAGGGGGAAATGGCTACACCTTC
13	.	TRBV12-3/TRBV12-4	TRBJ2-5	.	CASSPQLQETQYF	TGTGCCAGCAGCCCACAGTTACAAGAGACCCAGTACTTC
14	.	TRBV6-5	TRBJ2-7	.	CASSYVAGAYEQYF	TGTGCCAGCAGTTACGTGGCAGGAGCCTACGAGCAGTACTTC
13	.	TRBV7-3	TRBJ1-6	.	CASSLNGDSPLHF	TGTGCCAGCAGCTTAAACGGGGATTCACCCCTCCACTTT
19	few	TRBV3-1	TRBJ2-5	TRBD2	CASSQDPASGGTYQETQYF	TGTGCCAGCAGCCAAGATCCTGCTAGCGGGGGGACGTACCAAGAGACCCAGTACTTC
15	.	TRBV12-3/TRBV12-4	TRBJ2-3	.	CASTNLLGTTDTQYF	TGTGCCAGCACCAATCTTCTGGGGACAACAGATACGCAGTATTTT
13	few	TRBV10-1	TRBJ2-5	.	CATARGPSETQYF	TGCGCCACCGCTCGAGGGCCTTCGGAGACCCAGTACTTC